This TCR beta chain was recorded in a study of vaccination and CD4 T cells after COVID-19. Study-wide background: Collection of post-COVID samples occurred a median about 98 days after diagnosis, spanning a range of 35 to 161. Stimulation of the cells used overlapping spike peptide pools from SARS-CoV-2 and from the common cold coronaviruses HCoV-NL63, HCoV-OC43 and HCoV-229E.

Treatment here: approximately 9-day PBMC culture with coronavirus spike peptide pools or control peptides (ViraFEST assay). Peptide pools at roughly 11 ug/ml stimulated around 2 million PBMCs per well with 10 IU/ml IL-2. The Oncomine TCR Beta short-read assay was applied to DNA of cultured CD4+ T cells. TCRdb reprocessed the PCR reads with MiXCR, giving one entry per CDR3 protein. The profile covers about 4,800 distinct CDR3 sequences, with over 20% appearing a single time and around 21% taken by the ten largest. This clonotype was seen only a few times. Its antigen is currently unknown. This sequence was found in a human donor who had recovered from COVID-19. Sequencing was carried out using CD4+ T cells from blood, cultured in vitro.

This chain's CDR3 is CASSFGLAGTQETQYF. The CDR3 DNA sequence: TGTGCCAGCAGTTTCGGTCTAGCGGGGACCCAAGAGACCCAGTACTTC. This chain joins TRBV12-3 or TRBV12-4 and TRBJ2-5, with 9 bases matching TRBD2. J gave up 1 base and V 3 bases, and 6 bases lay outside the gene matches. The CDR3 runs 16 residues.